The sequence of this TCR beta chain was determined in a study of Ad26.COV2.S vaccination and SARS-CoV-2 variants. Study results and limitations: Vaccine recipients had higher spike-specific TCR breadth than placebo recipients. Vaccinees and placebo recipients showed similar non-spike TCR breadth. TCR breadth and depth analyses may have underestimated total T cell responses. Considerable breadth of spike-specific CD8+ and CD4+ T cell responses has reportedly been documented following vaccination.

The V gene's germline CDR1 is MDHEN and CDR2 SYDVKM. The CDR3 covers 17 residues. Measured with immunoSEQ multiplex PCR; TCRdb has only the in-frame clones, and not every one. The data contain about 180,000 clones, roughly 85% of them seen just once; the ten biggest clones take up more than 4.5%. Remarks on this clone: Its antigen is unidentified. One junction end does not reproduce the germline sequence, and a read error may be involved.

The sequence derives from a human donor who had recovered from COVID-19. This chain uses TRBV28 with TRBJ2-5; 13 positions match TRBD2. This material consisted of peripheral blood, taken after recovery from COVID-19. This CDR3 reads CASCFWGGLAGQETQYF. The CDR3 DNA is TGTGCCAGCTGTTTTTGGGGGGGACTAGCGGGGCAAGAGACCCAGTACTTC. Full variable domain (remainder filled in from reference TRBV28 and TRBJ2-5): DVKVTQSSRYLVKRTGEKVFLECVQDMDHENMFWYRQDPGLGLRLIYFSYDVKMKEKGDIPEGYSVSREKKERFSLILESASTNQTSMYLCASCFWGGLAGQETQYFGPGTRLLVL.